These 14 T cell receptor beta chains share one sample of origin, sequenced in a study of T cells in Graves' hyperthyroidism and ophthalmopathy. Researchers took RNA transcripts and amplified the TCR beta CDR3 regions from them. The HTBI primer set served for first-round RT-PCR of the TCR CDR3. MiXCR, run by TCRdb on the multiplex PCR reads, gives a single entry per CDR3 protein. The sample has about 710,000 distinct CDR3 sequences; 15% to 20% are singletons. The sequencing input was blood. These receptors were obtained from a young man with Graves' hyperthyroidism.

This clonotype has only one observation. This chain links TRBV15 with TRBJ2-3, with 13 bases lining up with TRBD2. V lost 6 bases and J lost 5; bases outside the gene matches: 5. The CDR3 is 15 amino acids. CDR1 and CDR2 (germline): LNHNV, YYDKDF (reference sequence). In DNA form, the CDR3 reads TGTGCCACCAGAGGTGGACTAGCGGGAGTAGATACGCAGTATTTT. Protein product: CATRGGLAGVDTQYF.

The CDR3 loop reads CSAIAHDLPHGQFF. The CDR3, as DNA: TGCAGTGCTATAGCCCATGATTTACCCCATGGGCAGTTCTTC. This chain links TRBV20-1 with TRBJ2-1; D call uncertain. CDR1 and CDR2 from the germline V gene are DFQATT and SNEGSKA (reference sequence). Deletions cut 4 bases from V and 12 bases from J, with 22 bases between. This CDR3 has 14 residues.

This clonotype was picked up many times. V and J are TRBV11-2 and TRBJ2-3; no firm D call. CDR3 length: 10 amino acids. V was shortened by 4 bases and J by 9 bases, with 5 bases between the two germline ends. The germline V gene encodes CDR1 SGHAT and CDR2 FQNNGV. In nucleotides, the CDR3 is TGTGCCAGCAGCTCCTTAACGCAGTATTTT. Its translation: CASSSLTQYF.

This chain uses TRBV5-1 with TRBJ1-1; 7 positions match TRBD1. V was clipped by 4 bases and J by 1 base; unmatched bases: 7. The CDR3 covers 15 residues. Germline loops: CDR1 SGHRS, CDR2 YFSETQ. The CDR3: CASSRRQGKNTEAFF. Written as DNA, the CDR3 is TGCGCCAGCAGCAGAAGACAGGGCAAGAACACTGAAGCTTTCTTT.

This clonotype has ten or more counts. CDR3 residues: CASSARRTSSYNEQFF. In nucleotides, the CDR3 is TGTGCCAGCAGCGCCAGACGGACAAGCTCCTACAATGAGCAGTTCTTC. The V gene is TRBV9, the J gene TRBJ2-1; the D gene is possibly TRBD1 (5 bases). V was trimmed by 3 bases and J by 0 bases, leaving 13 bases between them. Germline CDR1 SGDLS, CDR2 YYNGEE. The CDR3 consists of 16 residues. The full variable domain, its missing parts supplied by reference TRBV9 and TRBJ2-1, is DSGVTQTPKHLITATGQRVTLRCSPRSGDLSVYWYQQSLDQGLQFLIQYYNGEERAKGNILERFSAQQFPDLHSELNLSSLELGDSALYFCASSARRTSSYNEQFFGPGTRLTVL.

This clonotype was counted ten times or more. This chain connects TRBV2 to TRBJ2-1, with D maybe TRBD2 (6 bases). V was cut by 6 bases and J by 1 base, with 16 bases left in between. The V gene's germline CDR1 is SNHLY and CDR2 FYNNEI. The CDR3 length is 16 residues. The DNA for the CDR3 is TGTGCCAGCAGCCTTAGCGGACTTGGTTCCTACAATGAGCAGTTCTTC. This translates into CASSLSGLGSYNEQFF.

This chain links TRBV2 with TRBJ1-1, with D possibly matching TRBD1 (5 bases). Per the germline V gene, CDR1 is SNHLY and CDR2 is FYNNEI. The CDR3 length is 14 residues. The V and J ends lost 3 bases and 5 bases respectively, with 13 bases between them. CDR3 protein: CASSDGVGVTEAFF. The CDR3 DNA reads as TGTGCCAGCAGTGACGGGGTAGGGGTGACTGAAGCTTTCTTT.

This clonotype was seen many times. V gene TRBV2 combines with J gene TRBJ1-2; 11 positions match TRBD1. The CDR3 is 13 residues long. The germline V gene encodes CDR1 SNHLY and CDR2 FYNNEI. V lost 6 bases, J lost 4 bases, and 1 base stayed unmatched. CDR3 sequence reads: CASRGTGGYGYTF. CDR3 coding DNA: TGTGCCAGCAGGGGGACAGGGGGCTATGGCTACACCTTC.

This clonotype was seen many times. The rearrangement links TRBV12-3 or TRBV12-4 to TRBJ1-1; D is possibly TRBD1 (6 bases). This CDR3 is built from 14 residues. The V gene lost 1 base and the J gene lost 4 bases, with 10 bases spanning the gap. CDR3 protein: CASSLGGAVTEAFF. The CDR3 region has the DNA TGTGCCAGCAGTTTAGGGGGGGCGGTCACTGAAGCTTTCTTT.

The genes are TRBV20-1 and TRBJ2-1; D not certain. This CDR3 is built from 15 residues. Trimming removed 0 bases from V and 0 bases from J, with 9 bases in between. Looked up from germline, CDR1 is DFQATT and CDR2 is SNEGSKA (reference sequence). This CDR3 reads CSARDRWGSYNEQFF. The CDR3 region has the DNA TGCAGTGCTAGAGATAGGTGGGGCTCCTACAATGAGCAGTTCTTC.

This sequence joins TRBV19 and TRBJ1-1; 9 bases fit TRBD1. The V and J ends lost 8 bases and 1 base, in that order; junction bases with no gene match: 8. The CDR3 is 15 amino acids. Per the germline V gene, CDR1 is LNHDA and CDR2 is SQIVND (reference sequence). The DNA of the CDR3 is TGTGCCAGTCTCCCCGCGACAGGGGGGAACACTGAAGCTTTCTTT. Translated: CASLPATGGNTEAFF.

The chain's CDR3 is CASRQDRGDGYTF. In nucleotides, the CDR3 is TGTGCCAGCAGACAGGACAGGGGTGACGGCTACACCTTC. The rearrangement joins TRBV2 to TRBJ1-2, with 9 bases matching TRBD1. Losses at the gene ends were 6 bases for V and 8 bases for J; bases not matched to a gene: 7. The CDR3 extends over 13 amino acids. CDR1 is SNHLY and CDR2 is FYNNEI in the germline V gene.

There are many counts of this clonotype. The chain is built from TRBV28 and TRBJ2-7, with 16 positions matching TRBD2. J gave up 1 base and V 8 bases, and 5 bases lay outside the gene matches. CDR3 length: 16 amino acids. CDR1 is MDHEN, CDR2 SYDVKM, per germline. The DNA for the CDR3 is TGTGCCAGCCTGGGACTAGCGGGAGGGACTTCCTACGAGCAGTACTTC. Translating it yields CASLGLAGGTSYEQYF.

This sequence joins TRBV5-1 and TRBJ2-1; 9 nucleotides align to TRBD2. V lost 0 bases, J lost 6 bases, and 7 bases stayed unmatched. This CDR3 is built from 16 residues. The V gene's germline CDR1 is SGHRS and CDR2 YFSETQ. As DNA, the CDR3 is TGCGCCAGCAGCTTGGCTAGCGGGACTCTCCGCAATGAGCAGTTCTTC. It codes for CASSLASGTLRNEQFF.